What follows describes a single TCR beta chain. This sample stems from a study of CD8 T cells in ankylosing spondylitis. One entry per CDR3 protein, called by TCRdb with MiXCR from the 5' RACE reads. This sample has some 130,000 distinct CDR3 sequences, with 7.3% found just once. The receptor was isolated from a female donor with ankylosing spondylitis or in good health (not recorded which). Specimen: blood, either unsorted or a sorted T cell fraction (not recorded which).

In nucleotides, the CDR3 is TGTGCCAGCAGCTTAATCGGGGGGCCTCAAGAGACCCAGTACTTC. It specifies CASSLIGGPQETQYF. The rearrangement links TRBV7-3 to TRBJ2-5; maybe TRBD2 (7 bases). Germline assignment: CDR1 SGHTA and CDR2 FQGTGA. V was shortened by 1 base and J by 2 bases, with 11 bases between the two germline ends. The CDR3 spans 15 residues.